Below are 20 T cell receptor beta chains sequenced from a single sample in a study of shared clonotypes between healthy human individuals. Profiling relied on immunoSEQ multiplex PCR, and the TCRdb table lists in-frame clones only, not all of them. The table lists millions of clones, approximately 94% of them singletons. The sequenced sample consisted of naive CD4+ T cells sorted from blood. Specified subset: CD45RA+ positively selected. The receptors shown here come from a man younger than 35 in good health.

The chain joins TRBV5-6 to TRBJ1-1, with 7 bases identical to TRBD1. This CDR3 contains 16 residues. V dropped 5 bases and J dropped 0; count of bases not matched to a gene: 10. Germline CDR1 and CDR2: SGHDT and YYEEEE. CDR3: CASRETGLSMNTEAFF. CDR3 coding DNA: TGTGCCAGCAGAGAGACAGGGTTGTCCATGAACACTGAAGCTTTCTTT.

This clone was seen just once. The chain recombines TRBV6-1 with TRBJ1-4, with 7 positions matching TRBD1. The junction had 3 bases not matched to a gene; V was cut back by 6 bases and J by 2 bases. Germline CDR1 and CDR2: MNHNS and SASEGT. The CDR3 covers 14 residues. This CDR3 reads CASRKTGTNEKLFF. Written as DNA, the CDR3 is TGTGCCAGCAGGAAGACAGGGACTAATGAAAAACTGTTTTTT.

The chain links TRBV5-4 to TRBJ2-1; TRBD2 aligns across 10 bases. This CDR3 comprises 15 residues. Looked up from germline, CDR1 is SGHNT and CDR2 is YYREEE (reference sequence). V lost 3 bases to trimming and J lost 13 bases; unmatched junction nucleotides: 13. The CDR3 coding sequence is TGTGCCAGCAGCTCCGGGCGGACTAGCGGCCTGGACCAGTTCTTC. It translates to CASSSGRTSGLDQFF.

The chain has TRBV27 and TRBJ2-7; a possible D gene is TRBD2 (6 bases). From germline, CDR1 is MNHEY and CDR2 SMNVEV (reference sequence). Trimming shortened V by 7 bases and J by 0 bases, and 16 bases separated the two germline ends. This CDR3 is 15 amino acids long. The CDR3 here is CASNKVAVSSYEQYF. CDR3 DNA: TGTGCCAGCAATAAGGTAGCGGTTAGCTCCTACGAGCAGTACTTC.

This rearrangement joins TRBV15 to TRBJ2-1, with D possibly TRBD2 on 5 matching bases. Germline V CDR1 and CDR2: LNHNV, YYDKDF (reference sequence). Trimming removed 9 bases from V and 10 bases from J, with 16 bases in between. This CDR3 has 12 residues. CDR3 bases: TGTGCCACGCCGCTGAGGGCTAACGAGCAGTTCTTC. Translated: CATPLRANEQFF.

CDR3 sequence: CASSDRGDRNNEQFF. Written as DNA, the CDR3 is TGCGCCAGCAGCGACAGGGGTGATCGGAACAATGAGCAGTTCTTC. The chain is built from TRBV5-1 and TRBJ2-1, with TRBD1 matching over 8 bases. The CDR3 covers 15 residues. Germline V gene data show CDR1 as SGHRS and CDR2 as YFSETQ. Unmatched junction bases numbered 8, after V lost 4 bases and J lost 5 bases.

This chain links TRBV30 with TRBJ2-7; 8 bases match TRBD2. Per germline, CDR1 GTSNPN and CDR2 SVGIG (reference sequence). V was pared by 4 bases and J by 4 bases, with 6 bases of the junction left unmatched. The CDR3 runs to 13 residues. The CDR3 nucleotides read TGTGCCTGGAACCCAGCGGGAGTTTACGAGCAGTACTTC. Translated: CAWNPAGVYEQYF.

The chain couples TRBV19 to TRBJ1-2; D gene uncertain. The CDR3 loop spans 13 amino acids. Germline CDR1 is LNHDA and CDR2 is SQIVND (reference sequence). Deletions cut 9 bases from V and 4 bases from J, with 15 bases between. The CDR3 loop reads CASSLGFAYGYTF. The CDR3 nucleotides read TGTGCCAGCAGCCTGGGATTCGCCTATGGCTACACCTTC.

The genes are TRBV4-1 and TRBJ1-4; D unresolved. V lost 4 bases and J 2 bases, leaving 17 bases between the germline ends. The germline V gene encodes CDR1 MGHRA and CDR2 YSYEKL. CDR3 length: 17 residues. CDR3 sequence: CASSPLALFGTNEKLFF. The CDR3 nucleotides are TGCGCCAGCAGCCCCCTTGCCCTCTTCGGGACTAATGAAAAACTGTTTTTT.

The chain recombines TRBV7-2 with TRBJ2-3, with 7 bases fitting TRBD2. Germline loops: CDR1 SGHTA, CDR2 FQGNSA. CDR3 length: 17 amino acids. V shed 2 bases and J 4 bases; nucleotides not matched to a gene: 12. The chain's CDR3 is CASSLNRFSSGPDTQYF. The CDR3 nucleotides are TGTGCCAGCAGCTTAAATCGGTTCTCTAGCGGCCCAGATACGCAGTATTTT.

The J gene is TRBJ2-7, the V gene TRBV18; 8 bases map to TRBD1. Losses at the gene ends were 2 bases for V and 2 bases for J; bases not matched to a gene: 5. Germline V CDR1 and CDR2: KGHSH, LQKENI. This CDR3 has 15 amino acids. CDR3 in DNA: TGTGCCAGCTCACCAGGAGGACAGGGCGCCTACGAGCAGTACTTC. Amino acid sequence: CASSPGGQGAYEQYF.

The chain joins TRBV6-1 to TRBJ2-7; 8 positions match TRBD2. The CDR3 is 13 residues long. Looked up from germline, CDR1 is MNHNS and CDR2 is SASEGT. V lost 11 bases to trimming and J lost 0 bases; unmatched junction nucleotides: 6. CDR3 sequence (DNA): TGTGCCGCGGAGCGGGGGATCTCCTACGAGCAGTACTTC. The encoded protein is CAAERGISYEQYF.

Turning to this clone: Other DNA sequences of this sample code for an identical CDR3. The chain couples TRBV6-6 to TRBJ2-3; D may match TRBD1 or TRBD2 (5 bases each). The V gene's germline CDR1 is MNHNY and CDR2 SVGAGI (reference sequence). The CDR3 is 13 amino acids. V shed 2 bases and J shed 6 bases, with 9 bases lying between them. The CDR3 region has the DNA TGTGCCAGCAGTTACCCAGGGACGGATACGCAGTATTTT. Translated, it gives CASSYPGTDTQYF.

This chain uses TRBV27 with TRBJ1-5; D call uncertain. V dropped 5 bases and J dropped 2 bases, with 13 bases sitting between them. Germline CDR1 MNHEY, CDR2 SMNVEV (reference sequence). CDR3 length equals 15 residues. CDR3 loop: CASSGPGAGNQPQHF. DNA for the CDR3: TGTGCCAGCAGTGGGCCGGGAGCGGGCAATCAGCCCCAGCATTTT.

The chain is built from TRBV2 and TRBJ1-1; D not certain. The germline gives CDR1 SNHLY, CDR2 FYNNEI. Trimming left V 8 bases short and J 0 bases short, with 7 bases between. CDR3 length: 12 residues. Here the CDR3 reads CASQAMNTEAFF. The CDR3 coding sequence is TGTGCCAGCCAGGCCATGAACACTGAAGCTTTCTTT.

The chain recombines TRBV7-2 with TRBJ2-3, with TRBD2 identical over 8 bases. Germline V gene sequence: CDR1 SGHTA, CDR2 FQGNSA. The CDR3 loop spans 17 amino acids. Trimming removed 4 bases from V and 4 bases from J; junction bases left unmatched: 13. CDR3: CASSSRRLTSASDTQYF. The CDR3 nucleotides are TGTGCCAGCAGCTCCCGGAGGTTGACTAGCGCGTCAGATACGCAGTATTTT.

The rearrangement links TRBV5-6 to TRBJ2-7; D not certain. This CDR3 region has 13 residues. Trimming removed 4 bases from V and 3 bases from J, with 11 bases in between. Per germline, CDR1 SGHDT and CDR2 YYEEEE. CDR3 protein: CASSLRAIYEQYF. Here the CDR3 DNA reads TGTGCCAGCAGCCTCCGAGCCATCTACGAGCAGTACTTC.

As concerns this clone: Other DNA sequences in the sample encode the same CDR3. The V gene is TRBV18, the J gene TRBJ1-1; D is uncertain. Trimming took off 1 base at V and 0 bases at J, with 6 bases between the two ends. The CDR3 length is 14 residues. CDR1 KGHSH and CDR2 LQKENI come from the germline V gene. Written as DNA, the CDR3 is TGTGCCAGCTCACCACGTACAGTGAACACTGAAGCTTTCTTT. Translation gives CASSPRTVNTEAFF.

The V call is TRBV10-3, the J call TRBJ1-1; D unclear. Trimming left V 10 bases short and J 0 bases short, with 12 bases between. The V gene's germline CDR1 is ENHRY and CDR2 SYGVKD. The CDR3 loop spans 13 amino acids. The CDR3 DNA is TGTGCCACAAAGACGGACCTGAACACTGAAGCTTTCTTT. Its translation: CATKTDLNTEAFF.

The chain uses TRBV11-2 and TRBJ1-3, with D unresolved. CDR3 size: 17 residues. V was pared by 1 base and J by 2 bases, with 15 bases between. The V gene's germline CDR1 is SGHAT and CDR2 FQNNGV. The CDR3: CASSLVPPGGTGNTIYF. The CDR3 nucleotides are TGTGCCAGCAGCTTAGTACCCCCAGGTGGGACTGGAAACACCATATATTTT.